Listed below are T cell receptor beta chains from one sample, sequenced in a study of T cells in Graves' hyperthyroidism and ophthalmopathy. Via MiXCR, TCRdb re-called the multiplex PCR reads, giving one row per CDR3 protein. The profile shows just over 550,000 distinct CDR3 sequences, 40% to 55% of them singletons. Sample: peripheral blood or thyroid tissue (not recorded which). The receptors stem from a young woman with Graves' hyperthyroidism. Each CDR3 is given with its conserved first and last residue. A D gene is named only where the DNA matches it firmly. Not every row has a clone size; where given, it reads once, few, many or a size class.

size,V,D,length,J,DNA,CDR3
NA,TRBV7-6,NA,13,TRBJ2-7,TGTGCCAGCGGCGGAGGTTTCCCCTACGAGCAGTACTTC,CASGGGFPYEQYF
NA,TRBV7-2,NA,16,TRBJ2-7,TGTGCCAGCAGCTTATCATCCGCTGCCTCCTCCTACGAGCAGTACTTC,CASSLSSAASSYEQYF
NA,TRBV14,NA,13,TRBJ2-2,TGTGCCAGCAGCCAAGTCCCCGGCGGGGAGCTGTTTTTT,CASSQVPGGELFF
NA,TRBV7-9,TRBD1,15,TRBJ1-2,TGTGCCAGCACCCTCGCCCTCCAGGGGGACTATGGCTACACCTTC,CASTLALQGDYGYTF
NA,TRBV20-1,TRBD2,14,TRBJ2-7,TGCAGTGCTAGCCCCGGTACTAGCGGGAGCGAGCAGTACTTC,CSASPGTSGSEQYF
NA,TRBV7-9,TRBD1,18,TRBJ2-6,TGTGCCAGCAGCCATGCGTGGACAGGGGACGCTGGGGCCAACGTCCTGACTTTC,CASSHAWTGDAGANVLTF
NA,TRBV25-1,NA,14,TRBJ2-7,TGTGCCAGCAGTTTATCCCCAGGGTTGCACGAGCAGTACTTC,CASSLSPGLHEQYF
NA,TRBV10-3,NA,15,TRBJ1-6,TGTGCCAGCAGCCAAGAGATGCGGGACTTTTCACCCCTCCACTTT,CASSQEMRDFSPLHF
few,TRBV24-1,TRBD1,19,TRBJ1-1,TGTGCCACCAGGGGTGGGGGGACAGGGGTGAACAATCATGACACTGAAGCTTTCTTT,CATRGGGTGVNNHDTEAFF
few,TRBV7-2,NA,11,TRBJ1-3,TGTGCCAGCAGCGCCTTTAACACCATATATTTT,CASSAFNTIYF
many,TRBV25-1,NA,17,TRBJ1-2,TGTGCCAGCAGTGAATATTTCATATCGGTTGGGAGGTATGGCTACACCTTC,CASSEYFISVGRYGYTF